This T cell receptor (beta chain) comes out of a study of beta chain features in type 1 diabetes. The sequenced template was cDNA made from the entire isolated RNA. Naive, central memory and regulatory T cell samples averaged around 3.3 million reads. TCRdb keeps only in-frame clones here, not all; method: immunoSEQ multiplex PCR. This sample has over 700,000 clones; roughly 15% occur once, and the top ten carry 0.02% to 0.03%. V was pared by 5 bases and J by 2 bases, with 7 bases of the junction left unmatched. The CDR3 is 15 amino acids. Germline-derived CDR1 and CDR2 are LGHNA and YNFKEQ. This receptor was identified in a woman between 18 and 29 years old in good health. The chain has TRBV4-2 and TRBJ2-7; 9 bases align to TRBD1. Sample: naive CD4+ T cells from blood. DNA for the CDR3: TGTGCCAGCAGCGCAAGACAGGGGGTCCCCTACGAGCAGTACTTC. It encodes CASSARQGVPYEQYF.